This T cell receptor beta chain was sequenced during a study of vaccination and CD4 T cells after COVID-19. Study information: Four females and six males made up the convalescents, two of whom were Hispanic. Each individual in the study obtained two doses of BNT162b2 or mRNA-1273 vaccine. The stimulating agents, overlapping spike peptides, came from SARS-CoV-2, HCoV-NL63, HCoV-OC43 and HCoV-229E.

Sequenced with the Oncomine TCR Beta short-read assay was DNA taken from cultured CD4+ T cells. TCRdb passed the PCR reads through MiXCR, listing each CDR3 protein once. The sample consists of under 7,500 distinct CDR3 sequences, around four fifths of them appearing once. Treatment denoted: approximately nine-day PBMC culture with coronavirus spike peptide pools or control peptides (ViraFEST assay). Every positive PCR date fell between March and December 2020, earlier than the US Alpha, Beta and Delta variants. The CDR3 spans 15 residues. Trimming removed 7 bases at V and 1 base at J, with 16 bases between. In germline, CDR1 is MNHEY, CDR2 SVGEGT. As for this clonotype: Its antigen is not identified.

V gene TRBV6-2 or TRBV6-3 combines with J gene TRBJ1-1; no clear D gene. Sequencing was done on a sample of CD4+ T cells from blood, cultured in vitro. This TCR was sampled from a human donor who had recovered from COVID-19. The CDR3: CASNRVRPGNTEAFF. CDR3 sequence (DNA): TGTGCCAGCAACCGGGTCCGCCCGGGGAACACTGAAGCTTTCTTT.